The 18 T cell receptor beta chains below come from one sample, sequenced in a study of blood T cell repertoires in COVID-19. Sequencing was performed with immunoSEQ multiplex PCR; in TCRdb, only in-frame clones are kept and a portion is missing. The repertoire holds roughly 57,000 clones, with about 80% as singletons. Sample: peripheral blood. These receptors were obtained from a man younger than 40 with COVID-19, enrolled during active disease.

The V call is TRBV10-3, the J call TRBJ2-2; 12 bases map to TRBD2. CDR1 ENHRY and CDR2 SYGVKD come from the germline V gene. This CDR3 is built from 17 residues. The V segment lost 9 bases and the J segment 0 bases; nucleotides outside the gene matches: 8. The CDR3 sequence is CAISSGGAGSNTGELFF. The CDR3 DNA sequence: TGTGCCATTTCTAGCGGGGGGGCCGGCTCGAACACCGGGGAGCTGTTTTTT.

The chain joins TRBV11-2 to TRBJ2-5, with 16 bases lining up with TRBD2. CDR3 size: 19 residues. The germline CDR1 and CDR2 sequences are SGHAT and FQNNGV. V lost 3 bases and J lost 1; bases outside the gene matches: 8. The CDR3 coding sequence is TGTGCCAGCAGCTTCGGGACTAGCGGGGGGGCAGAGTCCCAAGAGACCCAGTACTTC. It yields the protein CASSFGTSGGAESQETQYF. The entire variable domain, with the rest obtained from reference TRBV11-2 and TRBJ2-5, is as follows: EAGVAQSPRYKIIEKRQSVAFWCNPISGHATLYWYQQILGQGPKLLIQFQNNGVVDDSQLPKDRFSAERLKGVDSTLKIQPAKLEDSAVYLCASSFGTSGGAESQETQYFGPGTRLLVL.

The rearrangement links TRBV3-1 (or the pseudogene TRBV3-2) to TRBJ2-1; 11 positions match TRBD2. The junction had 2 bases not matched to a gene; V was cut back by 3 bases and J by 7 bases. Germline values: CDR1 LGHDT, CDR2 YNNKEL (reference sequence). The CDR3 extends over 14 amino acids. DNA of the CDR3: TGTGCCAGCAGCCACACTAGCGGGGGTAATGAGCAGTTCTTC. Translation gives CASSHTSGGNEQFF.

The rearrangement links TRBV28 to TRBJ1-2, with 8 nucleotides matching TRBD1. CDR1 is MDHEN, CDR2 SYDVKM, per germline. V lost 1 base, J lost 6 bases, and 7 bases stayed unmatched. The length of the CDR3 is 15 residues. The CDR3 DNA reads as TGTGCCAGCAGTTTATCCTTCGGGACAGGCCATGGCTACACCTTC. Translation gives CASSLSFGTGHGYTF.

This rearrangement joins TRBV10-1 to TRBJ1-1; 10 nucleotides agree with TRBD1. The CDR3 has 15 residues. The J segment lost 3 bases and the V segment lost 4 bases, leaving 5 bases of the junction unmatched. Germline CDR1 reads WNHNN; CDR2 reads SYGVQD (reference sequence). In nucleotides, the CDR3 is TGCGCCAGCAGTGCAAGACAGGGGGCGGACACTGAAGCTTTCTTT. Encoded protein: CASSARQGADTEAFF.

J is TRBJ1-5 and V is TRBV15; the D is unclear. The CDR3 covers 14 residues. CDR1 is LNHNV, CDR2 YYDKDF, per germline (reference sequence). Between the trimmed V and J ends, which lost 1 base and 9 bases, there was a span of 13 bases. CDR3 amino acids: CATSRVGPLAPQHF. The CDR3, as DNA: TGTGCCACCAGCAGAGTTGGCCCCCTGGCGCCCCAGCATTTT.

The count of this clone is one. The chain combines TRBV14 with TRBJ2-7; D is perhaps TRBD2 (6 bases). The CDR3 totals 12 residues. The germline gives CDR1 SGHDN, CDR2 FVKESK. V was pared by 5 bases and J by 7 bases, with 12 bases between. CDR3 bases: TGTGCCAGCAGCATTCTAGCGAGAGAGCAGTACTTC. It translates to CASSILAREQYF.

V is TRBV7-3 and J is TRBJ2-1, with D possibly matching TRBD2 (6 bases). V was cut by 4 bases and J by 9 bases, with 13 bases left in between. Germline V gene sequence: CDR1 SGHTA, CDR2 FQGTGA. This CDR3 region has 13 residues. The CDR3 sequence is CASSYFVGSEQFF. The CDR3 region has the DNA TGTGCCAGCAGCTATTTCGTCGGGAGTGAGCAGTTCTTC.

The chain is built from TRBV7-2 and TRBJ1-4, with 7 positions matching TRBD1. Losses at the gene ends were 5 bases for V and 4 bases for J; bases not matched to a gene: 4. CDR1 SGHTA and CDR2 FQGNSA come from the germline V gene. This CDR3 has 14 residues. CDR3 sequence reads: CASSAGQYNEKLFF. The CDR3 DNA reads TGTGCCAGCAGCGCGGGACAGTATAATGAAAAACTGTTTTTT.

The chain links TRBV30 to TRBJ2-1; 10 bases are a match to TRBD2. Germline V lookup: CDR1 GTSNPN, CDR2 SVGIG (reference sequence). V was clipped by 4 bases and J by 5 bases; unmatched bases: 5. This CDR3 spans 14 amino acids. CDR3 loop: CAWMLAGVNNEQFF. The CDR3 DNA follows: TGTGCCTGGATGCTAGCGGGAGTTAACAATGAGCAGTTCTTC.

J is TRBJ1-5 and V is TRBV10-3; maybe TRBD1 (6 bases). The CDR3 extends over 13 amino acids. Trimming cost V 10 bases and J 4 bases, with 14 bases left between them. Germline V gene lookup returns CDR1 ENHRY and CDR2 SYGVKD. This chain's CDR3 is CAKRQDLNQPQHF. For the CDR3, the DNA is TGTGCCAAGAGACAGGACCTTAATCAGCCCCAGCATTTT.

This chain links TRBV27 with TRBJ2-7; D may be TRBD1 (5 bases). The V gene lost 6 bases and the J gene lost 3 bases, with 12 bases spanning the gap. The CDR3 covers 13 residues. Germline CDR1 is MNHEY and CDR2 is SMNVEV (reference sequence). CDR3 region: CASRRGQFYEQYF. Here the CDR3 DNA reads TGTGCCAGCAGGCGAGGACAATTCTACGAGCAGTACTTC.

The J gene is TRBJ2-4, the V gene TRBV6-2 or TRBV6-3, with TRBD2 matching 7 bases. The V gene end was trimmed by 4 bases and the J gene end by 0 bases; junction bases not matched to a gene: 0. Looked up from germline, CDR1 is MNHEY and CDR2 is SVGEGT. This CDR3 has 14 residues. CDR3 region: CASSWGGAKNIQYF. Here the CDR3 DNA reads TGTGCCAGCAGTTGGGGGGGAGCCAAAAACATTCAGTACTTC.

The V call is TRBV9, the J call TRBJ2-7; maybe TRBD1 (5 bases). The CDR3 extends over 14 amino acids. Trimming pared 4 bases from V and 9 bases from J, leaving 20 bases between. CDR1 and CDR2 (germline): SGDLS, YYNGEE. The CDR3 nucleotides read TGTGCCAGCAGCAAAAATAGCCAGGGTGTTGTGCAGTACTTC. Amino acid sequence: CASSKNSQGVVQYF.

This rearrangement joins TRBV28 to TRBJ1-1; 7 nucleotides align to TRBD1. CDR1 and CDR2 from the germline V gene are MDHEN and SYDVKM. The V segment lost 5 bases and the J segment 0 bases; nucleotides outside the gene matches: 6. This CDR3 has 15 amino acids. The CDR3 coding sequence is TGTGCCAGCAGTCTACAGGGGCCTATGAACACTGAAGCTTTCTTT. Its translation: CASSLQGPMNTEAFF.

This clone was found a few times. V gene TRBV6-5 combines with J gene TRBJ2-3; D is possibly TRBD2 (6 bases). V lost 5 bases and J lost 2, with 11 bases in between. The germline V gene encodes CDR1 MNHEY and CDR2 SVGAGI. The CDR3 extends over 14 amino acids. In DNA, the CDR3 is TGTGCCAGCAGTCCGGGACTTTACACAGATACGCAGTATTTT. Amino acids: CASSPGLYTDTQYF.

The chain employs TRBV6-5 and TRBJ2-7, with D unclear. Trimming removed 4 bases at V and 3 bases at J, with 7 bases between. This CDR3 is 12 amino acids long. Germline CDR1 is MNHEY and CDR2 is SVGAGI. CDR3 in DNA: TGTGCCAGCAGTTCCCGACTCTACGAGCAGTACTTC. Encoded protein: CASSSRLYEQYF.

The genes are TRBV6-1 and TRBJ1-2; 11 bases are a match to TRBD1. The CDR3 runs to 16 residues. Looked up from germline, CDR1 is MNHNS and CDR2 is SASEGT. V was pared by 0 bases and J by 5 bases, with 5 bases of the junction left unmatched. The CDR3 bases are TGTGCCAGCAGTGAAGCGGGGGACAGGGGGTTTTATGGCTACACCTTC. Translation gives CASSEAGDRGFYGYTF.